This T cell receptor (beta chain) comes out of a study of cytomegalovirus exposure and HLA in healthy donors. The PCR used 60 Vbeta and 13 Jbeta primers. TCRdb keeps only in-frame clones here, not all; method: immunoSEQ multiplex PCR. This table holds about 150,000 clones, about 10% found once. This clone was seen a handful of times. The CDR3 loop spans 12 amino acids. V lost 7 bases and J 6 bases, leaving 12 bases between the germline ends. Germline CDR1 ENHRY, CDR2 SYGVKD. The chain has TRBV10-3 and TRBJ1-1; no clear D gene. This sequence was found in a man aged 50 to 60 in good health and CMV-seronegative. The sample comprised PBMCs. CDR3 in amino acids: CAIKGSAAEAFF. The CDR3 DNA follows: TGTGCCATCAAAGGGAGTGCCGCTGAAGCTTTCTTT.